Shown below are 5 T cell receptor beta chains from a single sample sequenced in a study of CD8+ T cells in alopecia areata. RNA, once extracted, was reverse transcribed into cDNA for use as the sequencing template. Here immunoSEQ multiplex PCR was the method, and the copy in TCRdb shows in-frame clones only, minus some. The sample presents around 100,000 clones, none singletons. The material sequenced was lesional skin. The receptors come from a C3H/HeJ mouse with alopecia areata. For the strain, the MHC haplotype given is H2-k.

On this clone itself: Gene and germline names: mouse. The read is 4 residues too short to cover the CDR3 end, so that end is filled in from the germline J gene. This chain uses TRBV13-3 with TRBJ2-1; a possible D gene is TRBD2 (6 bases). V lost 2 bases and J 1 base, leaving 13 bases between the germline ends. The CDR3 covers 16 residues. CDR1 and CDR2 from the germline V gene are NNHDY and SYVADS. CDR3 DNA (partial): TGTGCCAGCAGTGAGGAGTCGGGGGGAAACTATGCT. It codes for CASSEESGGNYA. The complete CDR3 sequence is CASSEESGGNYAEQFF.

The sample holds many counts of this clone. Germline and genes: mouse. Read data end 4 residues before the CDR3 end; the end is taken from the germline J gene. The V and J genes are TRBV13-3 and TRBJ2-1; 10 nucleotides agree with TRBD2. The germline V gene encodes CDR1 NNHDY and CDR2 SYVADS. The CDR3 is made up of 16 amino acids. V trimming: 0 bases; J trimming: 4 bases; junction bases outside the gene matches: 4. This CDR3 is CASSDEGLGRYAEQFF. The sequenced CDR3 bases are TGTGCCAGCAGTGATGAGGGACTGGGGAGGTATGCT.

This clone came up a few times. Genes and germline come from the mouse. Read sequence stops 4 residues before the CDR3 end, and the germline J gene provides the missing end. This chain links TRBV1 with TRBJ2-4; TRBD2 matches 10 bases. CDR3 length: 16 amino acids. The V and J ends lost 1 base and 2 bases, in that order; junction bases with no gene match: 3. Per germline, CDR1 NSQYPW and CDR2 LRSPGD (reference sequence). The CDR3 sequence is CTCSAAGTGVQNTLYF. The CDR3 bases that were read are TGCACCTGCAGTGCAGCCGGGACTGGGGTTCAAAAC.

This clone appeared a few times. The listed genes are named as in mouse. The read terminates 4 residues ahead of where the CDR3 ends, so the germline J gene completes it. The chain has TRBV13-3 and TRBJ1-1, with no clear D. The length of the CDR3 is 14 residues. CDR1 and CDR2 from the germline V gene are NNHDY and SYVADS. V was shortened by 1 base and J by 3 bases, with 10 bases between the two germline ends. The CDR3: CASSDTGVYTEVFF. The part of the CDR3 DNA that was read is TGTGCCAGCAGTGATACTGGGGTTTACACA.

This clone turned up a few times. All gene names here are mouse names. The read finishes 4 residues shy of the CDR3 end, and the germline J gene is used to complete it. V is TRBV1 and J is TRBJ2-2; tentative D call: TRBD1 (5 bases). Germline values: CDR1 NSQYPW, CDR2 LRSPGD (reference sequence). CDR3 length: 15 residues. V lost 4 bases, J lost 1 base, and 10 bases lay in between. CDR3 DNA, as far as it was read: TGCACCTGCAGTGTACCGACAGAAAACACCGGG. This gives the protein CTCSVPTENTG. The whole CDR3 protein reads CTCSVPTENTGQLYF.